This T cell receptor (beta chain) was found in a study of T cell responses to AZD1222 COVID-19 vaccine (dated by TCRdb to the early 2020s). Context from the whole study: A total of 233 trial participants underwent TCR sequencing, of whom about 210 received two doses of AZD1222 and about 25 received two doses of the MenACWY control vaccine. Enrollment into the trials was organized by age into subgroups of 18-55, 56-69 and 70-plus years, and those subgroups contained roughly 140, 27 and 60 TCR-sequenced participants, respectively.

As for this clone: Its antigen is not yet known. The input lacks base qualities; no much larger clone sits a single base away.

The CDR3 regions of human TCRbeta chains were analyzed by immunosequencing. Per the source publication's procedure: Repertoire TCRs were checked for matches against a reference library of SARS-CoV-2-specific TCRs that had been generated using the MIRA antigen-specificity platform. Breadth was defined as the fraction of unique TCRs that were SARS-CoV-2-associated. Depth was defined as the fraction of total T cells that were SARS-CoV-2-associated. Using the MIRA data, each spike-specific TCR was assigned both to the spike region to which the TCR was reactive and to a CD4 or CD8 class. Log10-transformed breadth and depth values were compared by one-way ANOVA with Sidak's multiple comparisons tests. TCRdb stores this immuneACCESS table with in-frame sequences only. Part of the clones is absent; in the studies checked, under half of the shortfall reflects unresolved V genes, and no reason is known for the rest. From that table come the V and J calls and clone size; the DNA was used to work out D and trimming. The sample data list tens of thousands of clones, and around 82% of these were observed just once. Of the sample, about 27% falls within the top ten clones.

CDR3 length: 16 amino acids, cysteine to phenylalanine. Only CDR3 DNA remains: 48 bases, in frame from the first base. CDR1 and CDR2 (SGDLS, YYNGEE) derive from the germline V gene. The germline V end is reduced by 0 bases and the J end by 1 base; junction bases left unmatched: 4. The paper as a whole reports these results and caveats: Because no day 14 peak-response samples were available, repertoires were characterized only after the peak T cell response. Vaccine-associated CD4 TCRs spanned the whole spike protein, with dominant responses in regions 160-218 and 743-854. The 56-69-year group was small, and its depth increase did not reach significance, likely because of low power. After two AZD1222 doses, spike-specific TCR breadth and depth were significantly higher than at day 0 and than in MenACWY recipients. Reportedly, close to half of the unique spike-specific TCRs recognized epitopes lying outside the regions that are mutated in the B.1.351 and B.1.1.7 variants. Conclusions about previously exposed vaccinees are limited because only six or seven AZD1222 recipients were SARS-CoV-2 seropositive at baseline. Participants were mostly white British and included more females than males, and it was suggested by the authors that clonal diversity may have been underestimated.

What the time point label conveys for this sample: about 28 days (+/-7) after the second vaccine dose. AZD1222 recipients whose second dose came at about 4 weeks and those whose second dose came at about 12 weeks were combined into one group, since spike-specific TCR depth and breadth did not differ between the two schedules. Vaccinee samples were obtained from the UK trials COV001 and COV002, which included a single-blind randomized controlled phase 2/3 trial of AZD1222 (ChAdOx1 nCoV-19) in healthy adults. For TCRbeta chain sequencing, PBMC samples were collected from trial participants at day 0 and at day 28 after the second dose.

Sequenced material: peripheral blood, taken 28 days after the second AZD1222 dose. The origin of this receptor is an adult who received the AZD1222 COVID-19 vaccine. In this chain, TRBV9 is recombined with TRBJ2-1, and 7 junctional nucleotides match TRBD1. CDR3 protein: CASSVGGGESYNEQFF. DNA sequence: TGTGCCAGCAGCGTAGGAGGGGGCGAATCCTACAATGAGCAGTTCTTC.